Below, 28 T cell receptor beta chains from the same sample are listed, as sequenced in a study of blood T cell repertoires in COVID-19. Profiling relied on immunoSEQ multiplex PCR, and the TCRdb table lists in-frame clones only, not all of them. Of 400,000 to 500,000 clones in the sample, around nine tenths were seen once. The sample comprised PBMCs or T cells enriched from blood (not recorded which). Receptors originate from a woman between 40 and 50 years old who had recovered from COVID-19.

This clone was detected only once. Other nucleotide sequences in the sample specify the same CDR3. The J gene is TRBJ2-3, the V gene TRBV5-1; TRBD1 aligns across 8 bases. The CDR3 has 14 amino acids. Germline CDR1 is SGHRS and CDR2 is YFSETQ. Trimming cost V 0 bases and J 6 bases; bases outside gene matches: 3. The CDR3 sequence: CASSLASGGDTQYF. In nucleotides, the CDR3 is TGCGCCAGCAGCTTGGCCTCAGGGGGCGATACGCAGTATTTT.

The CDR3: CASSSRQGALGKQFF. CDR3 DNA sequence: TGCGCCAGCAGCTCAAGACAGGGGGCGCTTGGGAAGCAGTTCTTC. The chain couples TRBV5-1 to TRBJ2-1; TRBD1 matches 10 bases. Trimming at V came to 3 bases and at J to 11 bases, leaving 11 bases not matched to a gene. CDR1 is SGHRS, CDR2 YFSETQ, per germline. CDR3 length equals 15 residues.

A few counts support this clone. In nucleotides, the CDR3 is TGCGCCAGCAGCCAAGGGCTAGCGGGACGAGATACGCAGTATTTT. This sequence encodes CASSQGLAGRDTQYF. This chain connects TRBV4-1 to TRBJ2-3; TRBD2 aligns across 9 bases. CDR1 MGHRA and CDR2 YSYEKL come from the germline V gene. The CDR3 is 15 amino acids. J lost 5 bases, V lost 1 base, and 4 bases had no gene match.

This clone was observed a handful of times. The chain links TRBV5-1 to TRBJ2-5, with 8 bases fitting TRBD2. From germline, CDR1 is SGHRS and CDR2 YFSETQ. The V gene end was trimmed by 0 bases and the J gene end by 0 bases; junction bases not matched to a gene: 4. The CDR3 is 16 amino acids. The CDR3 reads CASSLALGLDQETQYF. The CDR3 region has the DNA TGCGCCAGCAGCTTGGCCCTGGGACTAGACCAAGAGACCCAGTACTTC.

The table lists this clone with a count of one. The gene calls are TRBV11-2 and TRBJ2-5, with a tentative D call TRBD1 (7 bases). This CDR3 comprises 17 residues. Germline lookup yields CDR1 SGHAT and CDR2 FQNNGV. The V gene lost 4 bases and the J gene lost 1 base, with 19 bases spanning the gap. The CDR3 here is CASSSIQGTRFQETQYF. Here the CDR3 DNA reads TGTGCCAGCAGCTCGATACAGGGGACTCGATTCCAAGAGACCCAGTACTTC. The whole variable domain, filled in from reference TRBV11-2 and TRBJ2-5, reads EAGVAQSPRYKIIEKRQSVAFWCNPISGHATLYWYQQILGQGPKLLIQFQNNGVVDDSQLPKDRFSAERLKGVDSTLKIQPAKLEDSAVYLCASSSIQGTRFQETQYFGPGTRLLVL.

The CDR3 protein is CASSPGGQVSYEQYF. The CDR3 bases are TGTGCCAGCAGCCCGGGCGGACAGGTATCCTACGAGCAGTACTTC. The V call is TRBV6-5, the J call TRBJ2-7; 7 nucleotides match TRBD1. The V gene's germline CDR1 is MNHEY and CDR2 SVGAGI. V gave up 6 bases and J gave up 1 base; unmatched junction bases: 9. The CDR3 runs 15 residues.

This chain joins TRBV7-8 and TRBJ2-1; D may be TRBD2 (5 bases). Germline V gene lookup returns CDR1 SGHVS and CDR2 FQNEAQ. V was shortened by 1 base and J by 5 bases, with 12 bases between the two germline ends. CDR3 length: 15 residues. CDR3 nucleotides: TGTGCCAGCAGCTTAGGGCGGGCCCGAAACAATGAGCAGTTCTTC. This sequence encodes CASSLGRARNNEQFF.

This clone occurred a few times. This chain connects TRBV5-1 to TRBJ1-4; TRBD1 agrees at 9 bases. This CDR3 has 15 residues. Trimming took 2 bases from V and 7 from J; bases not matched to a gene: 6. Germline CDR1 SGHRS, CDR2 YFSETQ. CDR3 amino acids: CASSFRPGQGEKLFF. CDR3 coding DNA: TGCGCCAGCAGCTTCAGACCGGGACAGGGTGAAAAACTGTTTTTT.

The rearrangement uses TRBV12-3 or TRBV12-4 and TRBJ1-2; 7 bases are a match to TRBD1. This CDR3 spans 13 amino acids. V shed 4 bases, J shed 7 bases, and the junction held 6 bases outside the gene matches. The CDR3 loop is CASSSQGQFGYTF. CDR3 bases: TGTGCCAGCAGTTCACAGGGGCAGTTTGGCTACACCTTC.

DNA of the CDR3: TGTGCCAGCAGCTTCGAGACAGGGGTATATTCACCCCTCCACTTT. It is translated as CASSFETGVYSPLHF. This rearrangement joins TRBV7-8 to TRBJ1-6, with TRBD1 matching over 8 bases. V was pared by 3 bases and J by 8 bases, with 6 bases of the junction left unmatched. Germline assignment: CDR1 SGHVS and CDR2 FQNEAQ. The CDR3 extends over 15 amino acids.

The chain has TRBV7-6 and TRBJ1-2; unclear D gene. Germline CDR1 reads SGHVS; CDR2 reads FNYEAQ. The CDR3 is 15 amino acids. Trimming removed 6 bases from V and 1 base from J, with 15 bases in between. The CDR3 DNA reads TGTGCCAGCAGTCCCACAGAGAGGGATAACTATGGCTACACCTTC. It translates to CASSPTERDNYGYTF.

The V gene is TRBV12-3 or TRBV12-4, the J gene TRBJ1-1; D gene uncertain. The ends were cut back, 1 base at V and 4 bases at J, with 7 bases in the middle. CDR3 length equals 13 residues. For the CDR3, the DNA is TGTGCCAGCAGTTTAGGGAGATTCACTGAAGCTTTCTTT. Its translation: CASSLGRFTEAFF.

The chain uses TRBV2 and TRBJ1-2; TRBD1 agrees at 9 bases. The CDR3 runs 12 residues. The germline gives CDR1 SNHLY, CDR2 FYNNEI. The trim removed 8 bases at V and 8 bases at J, leaving 6 bases unmatched. CDR3 region: CASEQGAQGYTF. CDR3 coding DNA: TGTGCCAGCGAACAGGGGGCGCAAGGCTACACCTTC.

The chain combines TRBV6-4 with TRBJ2-7; 13 nucleotides line up with TRBD2. The germline gives CDR1 MRHNA, CDR2 SNTAGT. Trimming removed 5 bases from V and 10 bases from J; junction bases left unmatched: 5. The CDR3 has 13 residues. The CDR3 here is CASSSTSGRPQYF. The CDR3 coding sequence is TGTGCCAGCAGTTCGACTAGCGGGAGGCCTCAGTACTTC.

The V and J genes are TRBV28 and TRBJ2-7; 12 bases agree with TRBD1. There are 15 residues in the CDR3. The germline V gene has CDR1 MDHEN and CDR2 SYDVKM. The ends lost 7 bases at V and 5 bases at J; junction bases unmatched: 9. In DNA form, the CDR3 reads TGTGCCAGCACTCCCGGGGACAGGGGGCACGACGAGCAGTACTTC. Translating it yields CASTPGDRGHDEQYF.

The chain uses TRBV6-2 or TRBV6-3 and TRBJ2-3; tentative D call: TRBD2 (6 bases). The CDR3 is made up of 15 amino acids. V was trimmed by 0 bases and J by 3 bases, leaving 10 bases between them. The V gene's germline CDR1 is MNHEY and CDR2 SVGEGT. CDR3 amino acids: CASSYSSGPTDTQYF. The CDR3 DNA is TGTGCCAGCAGTTACTCCAGCGGGCCAACAGATACGCAGTATTTT.

The chain recombines TRBV7-2 with TRBJ2-1, with D perhaps matching TRBD1 (6 bases). Germline V CDR1 and CDR2: SGHTA, FQGNSA. Trimming shortened V by 0 bases and J by 1 base, and 13 bases separated the two germline ends. The CDR3 has 17 residues. The CDR3 DNA follows: TGTGCCAGCAGCTTAGCGCAGGGGAGTCAGTCCTACAATGAGCAGTTCTTC. This sequence encodes CASSLAQGSQSYNEQFF.

This chain uses TRBV6-5 with TRBJ2-5, with 8 bases fitting TRBD2. After removal of 7 bases from V and 9 bases from J, the junction contained 10 bases not matched to a gene. The germline V gene has CDR1 MNHEY and CDR2 SVGAGI. There are 13 residues in the CDR3. For the CDR3, the DNA is TGTGCCAGCAATCTTAGCGGGGCGGAGGCCCAGTACTTC. Translation: CASNLSGAEAQYF.

This clone was seen once. The V and J genes are TRBV4-1 and TRBJ2-7, with D possibly being TRBD1 (6 bases). Germline lookup yields CDR1 MGHRA and CDR2 YSYEKL. This CDR3 is 14 amino acids long. Deletions cut 0 bases from V and 1 base from J, with 7 bases between. Here the CDR3 reads CASSQDDRSYEQYF. In nucleotides, the CDR3 is TGCGCCAGCAGCCAAGATGACAGGTCCTACGAGCAGTACTTC.

This clone appeared once. The CDR3 sequence: CASNRDSNQPQHF. DNA of the CDR3: TGTGCCAGCAACAGGGATAGCAATCAGCCCCAGCATTTT. The gene calls are TRBV2 and TRBJ1-5, with D perhaps TRBD1 (6 bases). The CDR3 spans 13 residues. CDR1 and CDR2 (germline): SNHLY, FYNNEI. The V and J ends lost 7 bases and 0 bases respectively, with 7 bases between them.

This clone has just one count. The chain employs TRBV19 and TRBJ2-1, with unresolved D. The CDR3 spans 13 residues. Trimming left V 6 bases short and J 6 bases short, with 12 bases between. From germline, CDR1 is LNHDA and CDR2 SQIVND (reference sequence). The CDR3 loop reads CASSTTTFNEQFF. The CDR3 coding sequence is TGTGCCAGTAGCACCACTACCTTCAATGAGCAGTTCTTC. Full variable domain (missing parts from reference TRBV19 and TRBJ2-1): DGGITQSPKYLFRKEGQNVTLSCEQNLNHDAMYWYRQDPGQGLRLIYYSQIVNDFQKGDIAEGYSVSREKKESFPLTVTSAQKNPTAFYLCASSTTTFNEQFFGPGTRLTVL.

The chain carries TRBV5-1 and TRBJ2-7; 9 bases align to TRBD1. Per the germline V gene, CDR1 is SGHRS and CDR2 is YFSETQ. The J segment lost 1 base and the V segment lost 0 bases, leaving 5 bases of the junction unmatched. The CDR3 is 16 residues long. CDR3 sequence reads: CASSLGSGQGSYEQYF. The CDR3 nucleotides read TGCGCCAGCAGCTTGGGGTCGGGACAGGGATCCTACGAGCAGTACTTC. The variable domain in full, completed from reference TRBV5-1 and TRBJ2-7, reads KAGVTQTPRYLIKTRGQQVTLSCSPISGHRSVSWYQQTPGQGLQFLFEYFSETQRNKGNFPGRFSGRQFSNSRSEMNVSTLELGDSALYLCASSLGSGQGSYEQYFGPGTRLTVT.

V gene TRBV5-1 combines with J gene TRBJ1-1; perhaps TRBD1 as D (6 bases). The CDR3 totals 13 residues. Germline CDR1 reads SGHRS; CDR2 reads YFSETQ. V dropped 4 bases and J dropped 4 bases, with 11 bases sitting between them. DNA for the CDR3: TGCGCCAGCAGCCCAACAGGGTTCACTGAAGCTTTCTTT. Translating gives CASSPTGFTEAFF.

The table lists this clone with a count of one. The chain links TRBV19 to TRBJ2-1; 11 positions match TRBD2. Looked up from germline, CDR1 is LNHDA and CDR2 is SQIVND (reference sequence). The junction had 6 bases not matched to a gene; V was cut back by 6 bases and J by 5 bases. This CDR3 has 15 residues. DNA of the CDR3: TGTGCCAGTAGAAATAGCGGGAGGGCGAACAATGAGCAGTTCTTC. Its translation is CASRNSGRANNEQFF.

The rearrangement links TRBV18 to TRBJ2-2, with D tentatively TRBD1 (6 bases). V lost 2 bases and J lost 5, with 15 bases in between. Germline CDR1 KGHSH, CDR2 LQKENI. CDR3 length equals 16 residues. The CDR3 protein is CASSPYAGEGTGELFF. The CDR3 DNA is TGTGCCAGCTCACCATATGCAGGGGAAGGAACCGGGGAGCTGTTTTTT.

The CDR3 reads CASSLGTHQPQHF. CDR3 in DNA: TGTGCCAGCAGTCTCGGGACTCATCAGCCCCAGCATTTT. V gene TRBV5-6 combines with J gene TRBJ1-5; maybe TRBD1 (5 bases). Germline CDR1 is SGHDT and CDR2 is YYEEEE. V lost 5 bases, J lost 5 bases, and 11 bases lay in between. The CDR3 covers 13 residues.

The chain has TRBV4-3 and TRBJ2-1; 8 nucleotides align to TRBD2. CDR1 LGHNA and CDR2 YSLEER come from the germline V gene. This CDR3 is built from 13 residues. V shed 7 bases, J shed 9 bases, and the junction held 8 bases outside the gene matches. The CDR3 sequence: CASNKRERGEQFF. The CDR3 nucleotides are TGCGCCAGCAATAAGCGGGAGCGGGGTGAGCAGTTCTTC.

The chain is built from TRBV19 and TRBJ2-4; 8 nucleotides align to TRBD1. CDR1 is LNHDA and CDR2 is SQIVND in the germline V gene (reference sequence). V dropped 3 bases and J dropped 5; count of bases not matched to a gene: 3. The CDR3 runs 14 residues. The CDR3, as DNA: TGTGCCAGTAGTATTTCCAGGGGGCAAAACATTCAGTACTTC. Its protein product is CASSISRGQNIQYF.